This TCR beta chain derives from a study of cytomegalovirus exposure and HLA in healthy donors. PCR was performed using 60 Vbeta and 13 Jbeta primers. Some clones are missing from TCRdb's copy, which holds only in-frame ones; the method was immunoSEQ multiplex PCR. This sample has fewer than 100,000 clones, with 60% to 80% found just once. In the case of this clone: Its matching antigen is unknown.

CDR1 and CDR2 from the germline V gene are SGHTA and FQGNSA. Losses at the gene ends were 6 bases for V and 5 bases for J; bases not matched to a gene: 8. The CDR3 contains 15 residues. Whole-study findings and limits: An Asian-associated ancestry cluster reportedly showed fewer N-insertions than the roughly 670-donor mean in a later analysis. Several top significant clusters appeared, in a later analysis, to be linked to common viral pathogens. Presence/absence analyses assumed roughly uniform sequencing depth across donors, which may not hold. For most TCR sequences rarity was the rule, although some public TCRs occurred in many donors.

The clonotype was recovered from a woman between 40 and 55 years old in good health and CMV-seronegative. Sequences were obtained from PBMCs. The rearrangement uses TRBV7-2 and TRBJ2-5, with 11 bases lining up with TRBD2. CDR3 region: CASRLAGGFMETQYF. CDR3 in DNA: TGTGCCAGCAGGCTAGCGGGGGGTTTTATGGAGACCCAGTACTTC.